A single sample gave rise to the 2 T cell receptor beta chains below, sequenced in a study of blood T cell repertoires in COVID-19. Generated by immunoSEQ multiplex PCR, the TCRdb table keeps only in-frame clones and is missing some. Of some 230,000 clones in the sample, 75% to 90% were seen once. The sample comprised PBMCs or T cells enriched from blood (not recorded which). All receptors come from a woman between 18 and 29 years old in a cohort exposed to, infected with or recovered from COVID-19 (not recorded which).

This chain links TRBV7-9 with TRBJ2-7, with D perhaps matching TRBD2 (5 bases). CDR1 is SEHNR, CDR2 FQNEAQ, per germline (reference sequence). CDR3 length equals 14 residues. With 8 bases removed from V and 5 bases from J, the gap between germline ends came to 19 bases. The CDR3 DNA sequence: TGTGCCAGCGCCCCCCAGCCCCTCGGGGACGAGCAGTACTTC. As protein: CASAPQPLGDEQYF.

CDR3 sequence reads: CAPYRGRNYGYTF. The CDR3 bases are TGTGCCCCCTACAGGGGGCGGAACTATGGCTACACCTTC. The rearrangement links TRBV24-1 to TRBJ1-2; 9 bases fit TRBD1. The CDR3 consists of 13 residues. The V gene end was trimmed by 12 bases and the J gene end by 2 bases; junction bases not matched to a gene: 6. Germline V gene data show CDR1 as KGHDR and CDR2 as SFDVKD.